This T cell receptor (beta chain) was recovered during a study of T cells in localized non-small cell lung cancer. Study-level findings and limits: Researchers found a median 57 of the top 100 tumor clones in adjacent lung.

Comments on this clone: The antigen is unknown.

From germline, CDR1 is SGHRS and CDR2 YFSETQ. The CDR3 length is 16 residues. V trimming: 0 bases; J trimming: 3 bases; junction bases outside the gene matches: 6. Sequencing used immunoSEQ multiplex PCR; TCRdb keeps in-frame clones, though not all of them. This sample has 20,000 to 25,000 clones, with around nine tenths found just once. The material sequenced was peripheral blood, taken before any cancer treatment. This receptor was identified in a male donor aged 60 or over with stage I lung adenocarcinoma. The chain uses TRBV5-1 and TRBJ2-3; 8 nucleotides agree with TRBD1. The CDR3 coding sequence is TGCGCCAGCAGCTTGGGGGCAGGGGGCCCTACAGATACGCAGTATTTT. It is translated as CASSLGAGGPTDTQYF.